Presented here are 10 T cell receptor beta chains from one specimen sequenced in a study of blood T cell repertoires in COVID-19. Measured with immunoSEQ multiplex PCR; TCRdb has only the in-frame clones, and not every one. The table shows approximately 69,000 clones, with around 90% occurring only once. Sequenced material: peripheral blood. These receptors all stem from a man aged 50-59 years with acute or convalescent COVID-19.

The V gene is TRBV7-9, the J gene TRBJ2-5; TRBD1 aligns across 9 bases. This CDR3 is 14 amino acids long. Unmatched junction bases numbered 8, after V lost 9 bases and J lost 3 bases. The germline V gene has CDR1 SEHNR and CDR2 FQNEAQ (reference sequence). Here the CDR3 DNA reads TGTGCCAGGGGGGGACAGGGATCGGAAGAGACCCAGTACTTC. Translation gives CARGGQGSEETQYF.

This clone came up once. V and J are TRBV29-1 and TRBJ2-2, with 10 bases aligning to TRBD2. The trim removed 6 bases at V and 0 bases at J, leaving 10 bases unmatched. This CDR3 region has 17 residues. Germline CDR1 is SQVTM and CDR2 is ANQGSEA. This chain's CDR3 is CSVPGTSAYANTGELFF. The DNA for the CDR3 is TGCAGCGTCCCCGGGACTAGCGCCTACGCGAACACCGGGGAGCTGTTTTTT.

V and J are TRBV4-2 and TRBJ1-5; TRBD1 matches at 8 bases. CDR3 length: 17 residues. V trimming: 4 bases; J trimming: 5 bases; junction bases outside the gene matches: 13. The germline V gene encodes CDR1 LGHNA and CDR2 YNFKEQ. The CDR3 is CASSLALGTGVDQPQHF. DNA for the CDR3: TGTGCCAGCAGCCTAGCCTTGGGGACAGGTGTAGATCAGCCCCAGCATTTT.

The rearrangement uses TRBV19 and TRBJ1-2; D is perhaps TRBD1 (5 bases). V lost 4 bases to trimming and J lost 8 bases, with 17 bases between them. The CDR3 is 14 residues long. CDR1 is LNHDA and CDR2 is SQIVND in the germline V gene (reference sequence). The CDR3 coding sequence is TGTGCCAGTAGTACACCGGGACGGGAGAGCGGCTACACCTTC. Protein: CASSTPGRESGYTF.

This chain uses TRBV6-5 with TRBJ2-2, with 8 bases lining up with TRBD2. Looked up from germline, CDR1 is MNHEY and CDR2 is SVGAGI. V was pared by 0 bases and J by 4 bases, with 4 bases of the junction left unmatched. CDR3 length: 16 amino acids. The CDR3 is CASSYSGGVGTGELFF. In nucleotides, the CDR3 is TGTGCCAGCAGTTACTCCGGGGGGGTGGGCACCGGGGAGCTGTTTTTT.

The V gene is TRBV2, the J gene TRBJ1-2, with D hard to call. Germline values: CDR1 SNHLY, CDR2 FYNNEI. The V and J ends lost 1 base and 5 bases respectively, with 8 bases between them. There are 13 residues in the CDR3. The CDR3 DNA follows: TGTGCCAGCAGTGAAGACCCAGGTTATGGCTACACCTTC. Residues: CASSEDPGYGYTF.

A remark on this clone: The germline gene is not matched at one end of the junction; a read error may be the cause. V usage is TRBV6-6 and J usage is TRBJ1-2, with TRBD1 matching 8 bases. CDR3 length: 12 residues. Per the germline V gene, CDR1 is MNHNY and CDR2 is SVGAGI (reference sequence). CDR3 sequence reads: CASSYPDRGLSF. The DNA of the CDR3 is TGTGCCAGCAGTTACCCAGACAGGGGACTAAGCTTC.

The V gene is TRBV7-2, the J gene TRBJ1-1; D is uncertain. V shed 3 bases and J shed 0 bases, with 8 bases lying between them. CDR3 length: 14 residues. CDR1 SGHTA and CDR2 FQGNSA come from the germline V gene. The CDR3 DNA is TGTGCCAGCAGCTTTTCAGATATGAACACTGAAGCTTTCTTT. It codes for CASSFSDMNTEAFF.

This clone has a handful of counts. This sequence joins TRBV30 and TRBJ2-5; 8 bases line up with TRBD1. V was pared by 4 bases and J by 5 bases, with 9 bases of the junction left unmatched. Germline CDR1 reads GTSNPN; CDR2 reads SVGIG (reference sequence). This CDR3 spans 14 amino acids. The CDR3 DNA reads TGTGCCTGGAACCCCCCAGGGGGCTTGGAGACCCAGTACTTC. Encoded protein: CAWNPPGGLETQYF.

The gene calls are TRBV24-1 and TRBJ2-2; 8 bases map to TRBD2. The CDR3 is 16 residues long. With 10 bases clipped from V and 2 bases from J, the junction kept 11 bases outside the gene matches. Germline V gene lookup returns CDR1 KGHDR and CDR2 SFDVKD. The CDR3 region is CATGSGGEVNTGELFF. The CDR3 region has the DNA TGTGCCACAGGATCCGGGGGGGAGGTTAACACCGGGGAGCTGTTTTTT.